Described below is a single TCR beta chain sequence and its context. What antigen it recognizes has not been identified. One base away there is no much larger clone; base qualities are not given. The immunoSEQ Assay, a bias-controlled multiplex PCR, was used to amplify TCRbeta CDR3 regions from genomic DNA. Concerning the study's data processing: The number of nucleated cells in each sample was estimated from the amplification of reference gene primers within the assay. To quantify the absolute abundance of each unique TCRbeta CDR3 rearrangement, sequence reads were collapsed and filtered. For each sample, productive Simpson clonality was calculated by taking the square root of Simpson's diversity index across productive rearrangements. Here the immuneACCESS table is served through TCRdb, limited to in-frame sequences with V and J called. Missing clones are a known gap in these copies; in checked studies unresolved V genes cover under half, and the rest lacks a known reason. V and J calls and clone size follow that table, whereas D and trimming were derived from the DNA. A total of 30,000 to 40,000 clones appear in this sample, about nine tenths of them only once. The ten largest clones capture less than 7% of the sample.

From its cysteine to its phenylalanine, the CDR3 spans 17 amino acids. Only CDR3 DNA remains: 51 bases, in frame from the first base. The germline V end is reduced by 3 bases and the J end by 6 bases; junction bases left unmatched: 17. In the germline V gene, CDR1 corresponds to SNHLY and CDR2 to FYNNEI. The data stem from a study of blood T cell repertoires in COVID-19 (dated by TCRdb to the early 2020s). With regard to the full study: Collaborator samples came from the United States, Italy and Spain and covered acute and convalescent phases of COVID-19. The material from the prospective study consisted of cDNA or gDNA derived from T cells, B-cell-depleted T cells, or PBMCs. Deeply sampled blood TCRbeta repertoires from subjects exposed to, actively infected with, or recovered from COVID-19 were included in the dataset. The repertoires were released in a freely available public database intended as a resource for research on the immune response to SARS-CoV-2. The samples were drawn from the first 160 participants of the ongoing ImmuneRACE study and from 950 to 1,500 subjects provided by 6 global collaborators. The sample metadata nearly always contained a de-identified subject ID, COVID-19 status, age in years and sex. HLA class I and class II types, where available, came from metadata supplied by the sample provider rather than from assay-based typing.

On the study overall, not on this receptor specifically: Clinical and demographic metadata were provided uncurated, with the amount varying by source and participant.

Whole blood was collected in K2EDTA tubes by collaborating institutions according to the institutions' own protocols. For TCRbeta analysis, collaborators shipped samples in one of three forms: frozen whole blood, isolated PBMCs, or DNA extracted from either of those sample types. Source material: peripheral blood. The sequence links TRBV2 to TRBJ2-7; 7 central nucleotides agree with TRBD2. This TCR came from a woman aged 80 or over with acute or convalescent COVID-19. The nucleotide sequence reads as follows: TGTGCCAGCAGTGAGTATCCGGGACTACCTTTAAAGGTCGAGCAGTACTTC. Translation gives CASSEYPGLPLKVEQYF.